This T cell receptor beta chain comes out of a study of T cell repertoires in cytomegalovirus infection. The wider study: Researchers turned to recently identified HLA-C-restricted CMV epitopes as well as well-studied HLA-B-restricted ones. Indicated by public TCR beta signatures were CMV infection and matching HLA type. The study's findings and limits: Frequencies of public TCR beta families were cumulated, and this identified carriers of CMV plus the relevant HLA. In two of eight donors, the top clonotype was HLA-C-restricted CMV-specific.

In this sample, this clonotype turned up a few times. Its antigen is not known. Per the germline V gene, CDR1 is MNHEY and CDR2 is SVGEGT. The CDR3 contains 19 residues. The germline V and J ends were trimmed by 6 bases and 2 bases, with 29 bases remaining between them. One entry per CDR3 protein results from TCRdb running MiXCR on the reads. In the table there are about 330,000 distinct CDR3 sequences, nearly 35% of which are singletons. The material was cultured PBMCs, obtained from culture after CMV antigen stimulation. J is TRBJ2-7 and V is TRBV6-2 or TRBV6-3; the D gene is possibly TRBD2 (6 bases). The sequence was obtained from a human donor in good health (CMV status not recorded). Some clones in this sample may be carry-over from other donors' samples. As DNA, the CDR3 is TGTGCCAGCAGAGTATCCGGGACTGGGATCGAATCTCCGCCCTACGAGCAGTACTTC. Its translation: CASRVSGTGIESPPYEQYF.